This T cell receptor (beta chain) was sequenced for a study of cytomegalovirus exposure and HLA in healthy donors. Overall study results and limits: 87-base-pair reads could not separate some V segments, including TRBV6-2 and TRBV6-3. Near-uniform donor sequencing depth was presumed by presence/absence analyses. Analysis performed later showed TCR beta chains linked to HLA being more clonally expanded than equally common others. What a later analysis showed was that several of the most significant clusters appeared linked to common viral pathogens.

The PCR used 60 Vbeta and 13 Jbeta primers. Here immunoSEQ multiplex PCR was the method, and the copy in TCRdb shows in-frame clones only, minus some. The data hold 60,000 to 90,000 clones, with more than 65% observed a single time. The CDR3 covers 13 residues. V was trimmed by 1 base and J by 4 bases, leaving 5 bases between them. Per the germline V gene, CDR1 is SEHNR and CDR2 is FQNEAQ (reference sequence). Notes on this clone: Its specificity is not known.

The source material was PBMCs. The sequence derives from an older man in good health and CMV-seropositive. This sequence joins TRBV7-9 and TRBJ2-1; D ambiguous. This chain's CDR3 is CASSLVTYNEQFF. The CDR3 DNA follows: TGTGCCAGCAGCTTAGTGACATACAATGAGCAGTTCTTC.